This T cell receptor (beta chain) is drawn from a study of beta chain features in type 1 diabetes. Study in general: Regarding age, gender and cell yields, patients proved similar to healthy donors. Whole-study findings and limits: Type 1 diabetes patients showed a moderate but significant shortening of TCRB CDR3s in all four CD4+ subsets. VDJ junctions from patients with type 1 diabetes contained fewer insertions and more deletions.

On this clone: Its target is not known.

By way of CD45RO/CCR7/CD25/CD127/CD95/CD27, the CD4+ regulatory, stem cell-like memory, central memory and naive cells were sorted. Reverse transcription of all isolated RNA meant that expressed TCRB transcripts were sequenced. Naive, central memory and regulatory T cell samples came to a mean of around 3.3 million reads. Data came from immunoSEQ multiplex PCR; TCRdb stores just in-frame clones and leaves some out. The repertoire consists of 150,000 to 200,000 clones, with roughly 65% occurring once and the leading ten covering approximately 0.09%. V shed 4 bases, J shed 2 bases, and the junction held 7 bases outside the gene matches. The CDR3 is made up of 17 amino acids. Germline V gives CDR1 SGHAT, CDR2 FQNNGV.

This chain links TRBV11-2 with TRBJ2-5, with 13 bases matching TRBD2. Sequenced sample: naive CD4+ T cells from blood. This clonotype originated in a man aged 25 to 45 with type 1 diabetes. Here the CDR3 reads CASSSGLAGPLQETQYF. In DNA, the CDR3 is TGTGCCAGCAGCTCGGGACTAGCGGGGCCTCTTCAAGAGACCCAGTACTTC.